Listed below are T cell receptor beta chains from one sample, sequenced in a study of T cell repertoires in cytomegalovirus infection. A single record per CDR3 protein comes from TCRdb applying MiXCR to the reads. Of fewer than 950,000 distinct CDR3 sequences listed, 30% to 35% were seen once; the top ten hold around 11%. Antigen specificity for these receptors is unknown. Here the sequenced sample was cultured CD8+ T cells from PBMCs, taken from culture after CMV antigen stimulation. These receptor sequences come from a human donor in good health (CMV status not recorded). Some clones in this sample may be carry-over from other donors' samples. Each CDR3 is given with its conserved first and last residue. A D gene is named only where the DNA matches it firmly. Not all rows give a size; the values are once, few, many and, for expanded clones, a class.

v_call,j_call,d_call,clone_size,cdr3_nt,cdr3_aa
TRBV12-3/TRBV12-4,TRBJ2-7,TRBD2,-,TGTGCCAGCAGTTTAGCTCTAGCGGTTCTCTACGAGCAGTACTTC,CASSLALAVLYEQYF
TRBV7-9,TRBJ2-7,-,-,TGTGTCAGCACCTCCCGGAGCTCCTACGAGCAGTACTTC,CVSTSRSSYEQYF
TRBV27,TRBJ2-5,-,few,TGTGCCAGCAGACTCGCTGGGGGTGAGGAGACCCAGTACTTC,CASRLAGGEETQYF
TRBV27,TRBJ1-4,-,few,TGTGCCAGCAGTTTACGCATGATAGGGGTTGGTAATGAAAAACTGTTTTTT,CASSLRMIGVGNEKLFF
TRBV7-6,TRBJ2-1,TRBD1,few,TGTGCCAGCAGTCTCCGGGACAGGGGTCCCAATGAGCAGTTCTTC,CASSLRDRGPNEQFF
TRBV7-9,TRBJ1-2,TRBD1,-,TGTGCCAGCAGCCCCGTAGGACAGGGACTCTATGGCTACACCTTC,CASSPVGQGLYGYTF
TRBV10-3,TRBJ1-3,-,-,TGTGCCATCAGTGAGTCGAATGGGGGACACTTAAACACCATATATTTT,CAISESNGGHLNTIYF
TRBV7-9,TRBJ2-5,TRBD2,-,TGTGCCGGCAGCCTCCTTTCGGGGGGGCCGGAGACCCAGTACTTC,CAGSLLSGGPETQYF
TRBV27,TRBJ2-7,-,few,TGTGCCAGCAGTTTCTCGGCTGATTCCTACGAGCAGTACTTC,CASSFSADSYEQYF
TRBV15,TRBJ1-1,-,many,TGTGCCACCAGCAAAGGGGGAACAGGGTACACTGAAGCTTTCTTT,CATSKGGTGYTEAFF
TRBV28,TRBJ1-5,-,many,TGTGCCAGCAGTTTACCAGTTATGGATTTGGGCAATCAGCCCCAGCATTTT,CASSLPVMDLGNQPQHF
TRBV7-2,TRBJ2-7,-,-,TGTGCCAGCAACATAGACCAGGAGTACGAGCAGTACTTC,CASNIDQEYEQYF
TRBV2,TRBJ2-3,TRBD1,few,TGTGCCAGCAGTGAAGACAGGGGGCGGACAGATACGCAGTATTTT,CASSEDRGRTDTQYF
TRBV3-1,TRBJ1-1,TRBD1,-,TGTGCCAGCAGCCAAAAGACAGGGTACCCTGAAGCTTTCTTT,CASSQKTGYPEAFF
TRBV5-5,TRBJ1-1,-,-,TGTGCCACTCTAGGGAGGGGGAACACTGAAGCTTTCTTT,CATLGRGNTEAFF
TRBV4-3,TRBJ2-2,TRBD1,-,TGCGCCAGCAGCCAAGGCGGACAGGGGGCGGGCGGGGAGCTGTTTTTT,CASSQGGQGAGGELFF
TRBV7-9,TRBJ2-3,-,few,TGTGCCAGCAGCTCACCTGTTGGAGCGGGCCAGAGAGGCACAGATACGCAGTATTTT,CASSSPVGAGQRGTDTQYF
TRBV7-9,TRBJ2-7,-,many,TGTGCCAGCAGCTTACCAGAGGCGTGGGGTGGGCTCTATACCTCGGACGAGCAGTACTTC,CASSLPEAWGGLYTSDEQYF
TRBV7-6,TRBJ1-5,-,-,TGTGCCAGCAGCTTAGGTACCATCCAGCAGCCCCAGCATTTT,CASSLGTIQQPQHF
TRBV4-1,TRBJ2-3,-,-,TGCGCCAGCAGCCTTCCGGAGGATACGCAGTATTTT,CASSLPEDTQYF
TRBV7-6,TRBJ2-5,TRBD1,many,TGTGCCAGCAGCCACAAAAACAGGGGCCAAGAGACCCAGTACTTC,CASSHKNRGQETQYF
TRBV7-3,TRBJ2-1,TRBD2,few,TGTGCCAGCGGACGAGGACTAGGACACAATGAGCAGTTCTTC,CASGRGLGHNEQFF
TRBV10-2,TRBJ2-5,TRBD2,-,TGCGCCAGCACAATAGCGGGGGCCTTCCAAGAGACCCAGTACTTC,CASTIAGAFQETQYF
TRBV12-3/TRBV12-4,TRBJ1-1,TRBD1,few,TGTGTTAACAGGGGACAATTGAACACTGAAGCTTTCTTT,CVNRGQLNTEAFF
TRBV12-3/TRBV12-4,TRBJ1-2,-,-,TGTGCCAGCAGTTTTTCCCAGGCCGTCAACTATGGCTACACCTTC,CASSFSQAVNYGYTF
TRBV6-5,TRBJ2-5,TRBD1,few,TGTGCCAGCAGTCATCCGACAGGGTGGAGGTCGGAGACCCAGTACTTC,CASSHPTGWRSETQYF
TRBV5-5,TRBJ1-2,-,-,TGTGCCAGCACCGAGCACGGGGGTAGCGGCTACACCTTC,CASTEHGGSGYTF
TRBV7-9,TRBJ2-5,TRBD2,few,TGTGCCAGCAGCTCCCAGCGGGGCCCCAAGACCCAGTACTTC,CASSSQRGPKTQYF
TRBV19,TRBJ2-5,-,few,TGTGCCAGGAGTGGGGCTAGCGCACAAGAGACCCAGTACTTC,CARSGASAQETQYF
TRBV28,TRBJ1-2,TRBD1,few,TGTGCCAGCAGTTTAGCGGACAGGGGGCGGGATGGCTACACCTTC,CASSLADRGRDGYTF
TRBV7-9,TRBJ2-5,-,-,TGTGCCAGCAGCCCTGCTGAAGAGACCCAGTACTTC,CASSPAEETQYF
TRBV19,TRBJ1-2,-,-,TGTGCCAGTAGTATAGGTCTCCTCTATGGCTACACCTTC,CASSIGLLYGYTF
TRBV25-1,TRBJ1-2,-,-,TGTGCCAGCAGCTCAACCGGACGGACACTCTATGGCTACACCTTC,CASSSTGRTLYGYTF